The 28 T cell receptor beta chains below come from one sample, sequenced in a study of shared clonotypes between healthy human individuals. Sequencing used immunoSEQ multiplex PCR; TCRdb keeps in-frame clones, though not all of them. In the table there are about 110,000 clones, about 67% of which are singletons. The sequenced sample was memory CD8+ T cells sorted from blood. Specified subset: CD45RO+ cells pooled with CCR7-negative TemRA cells. These receptors all come from a woman in her 30s in good health.

The chain recombines TRBV27 with TRBJ2-1; D unclear. The CDR3 sequence is 15 residues long. Per germline, CDR1 MNHEY and CDR2 SMNVEV (reference sequence). Trimming took 2 bases from V and 0 from J, leaving 8 bases between them. The CDR3 here is CASSLRGISYNEQFF. CDR3 nucleotide sequence: TGTGCCAGCAGTTTAAGAGGCATCTCCTACAATGAGCAGTTCTTC.

This chain uses TRBV10-3 with TRBJ2-7; D is perhaps TRBD2 (6 bases). From germline, CDR1 is ENHRY and CDR2 SYGVKD. The CDR3 has 17 residues. Trimming left V 3 bases short and J 7 bases short, with 25 bases between. The CDR3: CAISEKSAASVRWEQYF. CDR3 in DNA: TGTGCCATCAGTGAAAAGTCGGCGGCTAGCGTAAGATGGGAGCAGTACTTC.

The chain links TRBV15 to TRBJ2-1, with D possibly TRBD2 on 6 matching bases. The CDR3 spans 17 residues. V was pared by 5 bases and J by 0 bases, with 17 bases between. CDR1 is LNHNV and CDR2 is YYDKDF in the germline V gene (reference sequence). The DNA of the CDR3 is TGTGCCACCAGCGGAGGGACCACCCCGAGCTCCTACAATGAGCAGTTCTTC. It specifies CATSGGTTPSSYNEQFF.

Details on this clone: Its ends do not fully match the called genes, so a read error is possible. Other nucleotide sequences from this sample produce the same CDR3. The chain is built from TRBV6-4 and TRBJ2-1, with 11 bases lining up with TRBD2. This CDR3 has 15 residues. The germline CDR1 and CDR2 sequences are MRHNA and SNTAGT. The CDR3 loop reads CASSDLAGGGNEQFF. The CDR3 region has the DNA TGTGCCAGCAGTGATTTAGCGGGAGGGGGCAATGAGCAATTCTTC.

This rearrangement joins TRBV11-2 to TRBJ2-5; D is uncertain. V was clipped by 2 bases and J by 7 bases, with 26 bases between them. The germline gives CDR1 SGHAT, CDR2 FQNNGV. This CDR3 contains 18 residues. The CDR3 DNA sequence: TGTGCCAGCAGCTTACTATTCCCGGAGACTGGCCCGAGAGGGACCCAGTACTTC. Translation: CASSLLFPETGPRGTQYF.

This chain connects TRBV25-1 to TRBJ2-1, with 12 positions matching TRBD2. The junction had 4 bases not matched to a gene; V was cut back by 7 bases and J by 3 bases. The length of the CDR3 is 15 residues. CDR1 is MGHDK, CDR2 SYGVNS, per germline. CDR3 in DNA: TGTGCCAGCACACGGACTAGCGGGGACTACAATGAGCAGTTCTTC. Protein: CASTRTSGDYNEQFF.

This rearrangement joins TRBV29-1 to TRBJ2-7; 14 positions match TRBD2. The CDR3 sequence is 15 residues long. Per germline, CDR1 SQVTM and CDR2 ANQGSEA. The J segment lost 5 bases and the V segment lost 6 bases, leaving 9 bases of the junction unmatched. The CDR3 here is CSVKKPGLAGDEQYF. In nucleotides, the CDR3 is TGCAGCGTCAAGAAACCGGGACTAGCGGGAGACGAGCAGTACTTC.

To note about this clone: Other DNA sequences in the same sample also yield this CDR3. This chain links TRBV6-4 with TRBJ2-1; TRBD2 matches at 10 bases. J lost 7 bases, V lost 3 bases, and 6 bases had no gene match. This CDR3 contains 15 residues. Germline assignment: CDR1 MRHNA and CDR2 SNTAGT. CDR3 sequence reads: CASSEASGSVNEQFF. The DNA for the CDR3 is TGTGCCAGCAGTGAGGCTAGCGGGAGCGTTAATGAGCAGTTCTTC.

Comments on this clone: At the DNA level, this CDR3 is encoded by other sequences in the same sample as well. V usage is TRBV20-1 and J usage is TRBJ2-1; 8 bases are shared with TRBD1. Germline V gene data show CDR1 as DFQATT and CDR2 as SNEGSKA (reference sequence). The trim removed 6 bases at V and 9 bases at J, leaving 4 bases unmatched. This CDR3 has 11 residues. In nucleotides, the CDR3 is TGCAGTGCCAGGGGGCGCGGTGAGCAGTTCTTC. Translating gives CSARGRGEQFF.

Of note for this clone: A far more abundant clone sits one base away, making this likely a read error. Different DNA sequences within this sample yield the same CDR3. J is TRBJ2-5 and V is TRBV7-6, with D possibly being TRBD1 or TRBD2 (5 bases each). TRBJ2-7 matches the DNA end more closely, so the J call is doubtful. CDR3 size: 13 residues. Germline loops: CDR1 SGHVS, CDR2 FNYEAQ. The CDR3 DNA reads as TGTGCCAGCAGCTTGGGACCGAACTACGAGCAGTACTTC. Translating gives CASSLGPNYEQYF.

The chain uses TRBV27 and TRBJ2-7; either TRBD1 or TRBD2 may fit D (6 bases each). This CDR3 is 15 amino acids long. The V end was cut by 8 bases, the J end by 0 bases, with 17 bases between. In germline, CDR1 is MNHEY, CDR2 SMNVEV (reference sequence). CDR3 protein: CASRLRGASSYEQYF. The CDR3 bases are TGTGCCAGCCGTCTGAGGGGGGCTAGCTCCTACGAGCAGTACTTC.

The rearrangement links TRBV14 to TRBJ1-3, with D unresolved. This CDR3 comprises 13 residues. CDR1 is SGHDN and CDR2 is FVKESK in the germline V gene. The V gene lost 1 base and the J gene lost 4 bases, with 5 bases spanning the gap. The CDR3 bases are TGTGCCAGCAGCCAAGGGGAGGGAAACACCATATATTTT. Its translation: CASSQGEGNTIYF.

This clone was observed many times. Other DNA sequences in this sample translate to the same CDR3. In DNA, the CDR3 is TGTGCCAGCAGTGAAGAGGGACAGGGGCAGCAGCCCCAGCATTTT. The encoded protein is CASSEEGQGQQPQHF. J is TRBJ1-5 and V is TRBV2; TRBD1 aligns across 10 bases. The CDR3 spans 15 residues. The V and J ends lost 1 base and 7 bases, in that order; junction bases with no gene match: 4. CDR1 is SNHLY and CDR2 is FYNNEI in the germline V gene.

This clone has a handful of counts. This rearrangement joins TRBV5-1 to TRBJ2-2; no clear D gene. Trimming removed 6 bases from V and 1 base from J, with 7 bases in between. Germline assignment: CDR1 SGHRS and CDR2 YFSETQ. The CDR3 extends over 13 amino acids. The CDR3 DNA follows: TGCGCCAGCAAGGGTCAGAACACCGGGGAGCTGTTTTTT. This codes for CASKGQNTGELFF.

This clone was recorded once. The chain carries TRBV5-1 and TRBJ2-2; 7 nucleotides match TRBD1. Germline V gene data show CDR1 as SGHRS and CDR2 as YFSETQ. The J segment lost 6 bases and the V segment lost 4 bases, leaving 6 bases of the junction unmatched. The CDR3 spans 14 residues. CDR3 in amino acids: CASSQGVEAGELFF. CDR3 in DNA: TGCGCCAGCAGCCAGGGGGTAGAGGCCGGGGAGCTGTTTTTT. Full variable domain (outside the CDR3, taken from reference TRBV5-1 and TRBJ2-2): KAGVTQTPRYLIKTRGQQVTLSCSPISGHRSVSWYQQTPGQGLQFLFEYFSETQRNKGNFPGRFSGRQFSNSRSEMNVSTLELGDSALYLCASSQGVEAGELFFGEGSRLTVL.

In this sample, this clone is medium-sized. The V call is TRBV2, the J call TRBJ1-6; D is ambiguous. Looked up from germline, CDR1 is SNHLY and CDR2 is FYNNEI. Trimming left V 7 bases short and J 0 bases short, with 10 bases between. The CDR3 extends over 15 amino acids. As DNA, the CDR3 is TGTGCCAGCAACCGGCCGAGCTCCTATAATTCACCCCTCCACTTT. Translation: CASNRPSSYNSPLHF.

The chain couples TRBV7-2 to TRBJ2-1, with D uncertain. The V and J ends lost 6 bases and 5 bases respectively, with 17 bases between them. The CDR3 has 15 amino acids. From germline, CDR1 is SGHTA and CDR2 FQGNSA. CDR3 in DNA: TGTGCCAGCAGTAATACCGCTCTTACCAACAATGAGCAGTTCTTC. This translates into CASSNTALTNNEQFF.

At least ten counts were recorded for this clone. This sequence joins TRBV25-1 and TRBJ2-5, with a tentative D call TRBD2 (6 bases). This CDR3 is 14 amino acids long. Trimming stripped 4 bases from V and 0 bases from J, with 9 bases between. Germline CDR1 is MGHDK and CDR2 is SYGVNS. CDR3 coding DNA: TGTGCCAGCAGTGGCGGGACTCACCAAGAGACCCAGTACTTC. Its translation is CASSGGTHQETQYF.

This rearrangement joins TRBV5-4 to TRBJ2-1; D is uncertain. Germline loops: CDR1 SGHNT, CDR2 YYREEE (reference sequence). The CDR3 loop spans 13 amino acids. Trimming took 7 bases from V and 3 from J, leaving 11 bases between them. CDR3: CASAPLFYNEQFF. Written as DNA, the CDR3 is TGTGCCAGCGCCCCTCTGTTCTACAATGAGCAGTTCTTC.

This chain links TRBV11-2 with TRBJ2-1; 12 bases are shared with TRBD2. The germline V gene encodes CDR1 SGHAT and CDR2 FQNNGV. Trimming took 6 bases from V and 6 from J; bases not matched to a gene: 6. There are 15 residues in the CDR3. The CDR3 DNA follows: TGTGCCAGCAGACCGCTAGCGGGAGGGGCCAATGAGCAGTTCTTC. Residues: CASRPLAGGANEQFF.

The CDR3 DNA reads as TGTGCCAGCAGCCGGAGGCCCTCTGGAAACACCATATATTTT. This sequence encodes CASSRRPSGNTIYF. The V and J genes are TRBV6-1 and TRBJ1-3; D is undetermined. Germline lookup yields CDR1 MNHNS and CDR2 SASEGT. The CDR3 extends over 14 amino acids. Trimming removed 6 bases at V and 0 bases at J, with 9 bases between.

The CDR3 sequence is CASSSTGGSNSDTQYF. The CDR3 DNA follows: TGTGCCAGCAGCTCTACGGGGGGGAGCAATTCAGATACGCAGTATTTT. The chain uses TRBV7-9 and TRBJ2-3; 8 nucleotides align to TRBD2. With V trimmed by 4 bases and J by 4 bases, 10 bases remained unmatched. The CDR3 contains 16 residues. Germline CDR1 is SEHNR and CDR2 is FQNEAQ (reference sequence).

The V and J genes are TRBV6-4 and TRBJ1-1; D remains unclear. This CDR3 is built from 14 residues. CDR1 and CDR2 from the germline V gene are MRHNA and SNTAGT. The germline V and J ends were trimmed by 5 bases and 3 bases, with 13 bases remaining between them. CDR3 protein: CASSPSVGYTEAFF. The CDR3 DNA reads TGTGCCAGCAGTCCATCCGTTGGGTACACTGAAGCTTTCTTT.

The V and J genes are TRBV5-3 and TRBJ2-5, with 7 bases that match TRBD1. TRBV5-3 has ORF status, its function being uncertain. V lost 7 bases and J lost 9; bases outside the gene matches: 12. CDR3 length: 13 residues. CDR3: CARAQRYQGAQYF. The CDR3 bases are TGTGCCAGAGCTCAACGGTACCAGGGGGCCCAGTACTTC.

The J gene is TRBJ1-3, the V gene TRBV30, with D possibly TRBD1 on 5 matching bases. Per the germline V gene, CDR1 is GTSNPN and CDR2 is SVGIG (reference sequence). V lost 4 bases and J lost 0, with 7 bases in between. This CDR3 spans 13 amino acids. The CDR3 loop reads CAWNRGSGNTIYF. The CDR3 DNA follows: TGTGCCTGGAATAGGGGCTCTGGAAACACCATATATTTT.

V usage is TRBV6-5 and J usage is TRBJ2-7; no clear D. CDR1 MNHEY and CDR2 SVGAGI come from the germline V gene. V shed 10 bases and J shed 2 bases, with 18 bases lying between them. This CDR3 spans 14 amino acids. The DNA of the CDR3 is TGTGCCACCTCGAAATCAGGTGGTCCCTACGAGCAGTACTTC. It codes for CATSKSGGPYEQYF.

This clone was seen ten or more times. J is TRBJ1-5 and V is TRBV2; no firm D call. V was cut by 1 base and J by 7 bases, with 11 bases left in between. The germline gives CDR1 SNHLY, CDR2 FYNNEI. The CDR3 has 14 amino acids. The CDR3 protein is CASSEGLEAQPQHF. The CDR3 DNA follows: TGTGCCAGCAGTGAAGGTTTGGAGGCCCAGCCCCAGCATTTT. Together with reference TRBV2 and TRBJ1-5, the CDR3 gives the full variable domain: EPEVTQTPSHQVTQMGQEVILRCVPISNHLYFYWYRQILGQKVEFLVSFYNNEISEKSEIFDDQFSVERPDGSNFTLKIRSTKLEDSAMYFCASSEGLEAQPQHFGDGTRLSIL.

The chain has TRBV5-5 and TRBJ1-1, with 7 bases identical to TRBD1. J lost 4 bases, V lost 4 bases, and 16 bases had no gene match. The CDR3 consists of 17 residues. CDR1 and CDR2 (germline): SGHKS, YYEKEE (reference sequence). The CDR3 region is CASSQIPSTGLGTEAFF. CDR3 coding DNA: TGTGCCAGCAGCCAAATCCCCTCGACAGGGCTCGGCACTGAAGCTTTCTTT. Variable domain in full (rest from reference TRBV5-5 and TRBJ1-1): DAGVTQSPTHLIKTRGQQVTLRCSPISGHKSVSWYQQVLGQGPQFIFQYYEKEERGRGNFPDRFSARQFPNYSSELNVNALLLGDSALYLCASSQIPSTGLGTEAFFGQGTRLTVV.